This T cell receptor (beta chain) came from a study of blood T cell repertoires in COVID-19 (dated by TCRdb to 2020 to 2021). In the study overall: Collaborator samples came from the United States, Italy and Spain and covered acute and convalescent phases of COVID-19. The prospective study material was composed of cDNA or gDNA derived from T cells, B-cell-depleted T cells, or PBMCs. Subjects who had been exposed to COVID-19, were actively infected with it, or had recovered from it provided the deeply sampled blood TCRbeta repertoires that made up the dataset. The repertoires were made available in a free public database intended to serve as a resource for research on the immune response to SARS-CoV-2. The samples were drawn from the first 160 participants of the ongoing ImmuneRACE study and from over 950 subjects provided by 6 global collaborators. The sample metadata nearly always contained a de-identified subject ID, COVID-19 status, age in years and sex. Where available, HLA class I and class II types were obtained from metadata supplied by the sample provider rather than from assay-based typing. Summary of the overall study and its limitations: Clinical and demographic metadata were provided uncurated, with the amount varying by source and participant.

About this clone itself: The specificity of this receptor is unknown. No base quality values were provided; no much bigger clone lies one nucleotide off.

Collaborating institutions collected whole blood in K2EDTA tubes following their own protocols. For TCRbeta analysis, collaborator samples were shipped as frozen whole blood, as isolated PBMCs, or as DNA extracted from either sample type. TCRbeta CDR3 regions were amplified from genomic DNA by means of the immunoSEQ Assay, a bias-controlled multiplex PCR. Per the original workflow: The number of nucleated cells in each sample was estimated from the amplification of reference gene primers within the assay. To quantify the absolute abundance of each unique TCRbeta CDR3 rearrangement, sequence reads were collapsed and filtered. For each sample, productive Simpson clonality was calculated as the square root of Simpson's diversity index over productive rearrangements. What TCRdb holds here is the immuneACCESS table cut down to in-frame rearrangements. Part of the clones is not present; checked against another copy, under half of the missing clones reflect an unresolved V gene, and the others are unexplained. For V, J and clone size, that table is used; D and trimming come from the DNA. A total of approximately 230,000 clones appear in this sample, roughly nine tenths of them only once. Roughly 3% of the sample is in the top ten clones.

For CDR1 and CDR2, the germline V gene lists MGHDK and SYGVNS. The CDR3 starts with the cysteine, ends with the phenylalanine, and has 14 residues. Only the CDR3 DNA is retained, 42 bases long and in frame from the first base. Relative to germline, V is 1 base shorter and J is 1 base shorter, with 7 bases between their ends. This TCR derives from a man between 18 and 29 years old with active or convalescent COVID-19. The V and J segments used are TRBV25-1 and TRBJ1-2, with the D gene not confidently named. Sequences were obtained from peripheral blood. The nucleotide sequence is TGTGCCAGCAGTGAATCACACCTTAACTATGGCTACACCTTC. This encodes CASSESHLNYGYTF.